A selection of T cell receptor beta chains follows, all from one sample in a study of T cell responses to AZD1222 COVID-19 vaccine. Sequenced by immunoSEQ multiplex PCR; TCRdb stores in-frame clones only, minus some. The sample shows 110,000 or so clones, around 89% of them seen only once. The sample here was peripheral blood, taken on day 0 of AZD1222 vaccination. The receptors come from an adult in good health. CDR3s include the opening cysteine and the closing phenylalanine or tryptophan. The order of the fields is J gene, clone size, V gene, D gene, CDR3 DNA, CDR3 protein. D genes are given only for firm matches. Rows give clone size only sometimes, using once, few, many, or a class for an expanded clone.

TRBJ1-3,.,TRBV15,.,TGTGCCACCAGCGGGGGGACGGGTGGAAACACCATATATTTT,CATSGGTGGNTIYF
TRBJ1-5,.,TRBV19,TRBD1,TGTGCCAGTAGCCCAGACAGGGGAAGCAATCAGCCCCAGCATTTT,CASSPDRGSNQPQHF
TRBJ1-2,.,TRBV10-3,TRBD1,TGTGCCATCAGTGCGGACAGGTGGGATCGTGGCTACACCTTC,CAISADRWDRGYTF
TRBJ2-7,.,TRBV29-1,.,TGCAGCGTTCAGGCAACGGCATACGAGCAGTACTTC,CSVQATAYEQYF
TRBJ1-4,many,TRBV11-2,.,TGTGCCAGCAGCTTGGGCCGGGCGTCGGAAAAACTGTTTTTT,CASSLGRASEKLFF
TRBJ2-7,.,TRBV10-3,.,TGTGCCATCAGTTACAGCTCCTACGAGCAGTACTTC,CAISYSSYEQYF
TRBJ2-3,few,TRBV11-2,.,TGTGCCAGCAGCTTAGTCGCGATCGGGGGTAGAGATACGCAGTATTTT,CASSLVAIGGRDTQYF
TRBJ2-7,.,TRBV3-1/TRBV3-2,.,TGTGCCAGCAGCCTTCAGCTGGGGCCTCGCACATCCTACGAGCAGTACTTC,CASSLQLGPRTSYEQYF
TRBJ1-6,.,TRBV6-1,.,TGTGCCAGCAGTGAAGGGCCCGCCTCCTATAATTCACCCCTCCACTTT,CASSEGPASYNSPLHF
TRBJ1-5,few,TRBV12-3/TRBV12-4,.,TGTGCCAGCAGTTGGGACCTTAATCAGCCCCAGCATTTT,CASSWDLNQPQHF
TRBJ1-2,.,TRBV4-1,TRBD1,TGCGCCAGCAGCCAAGTATCCGGGACAGCATATGGCTACACCTTC,CASSQVSGTAYGYTF
TRBJ2-1,.,TRBV7-9,.,TGTGCCAGCAGCTTAGTCCAGGGCTCAATCAATGAGCAGTTCTTC,CASSLVQGSINEQFF
TRBJ2-3,.,TRBV4-1,TRBD2,TGCGCCAGCAGCCAAGAAGGACATAGCGGGGGCCCAGTAGATACGCAGTATTTT,CASSQEGHSGGPVDTQYF
TRBJ1-5,.,TRBV6-5,.,TGTGCCGTGGGAGTCAGCAATCAGCCCCAGCATTTT,CAVGVSNQPQHF
TRBJ2-1,.,TRBV15,.,TGTGCCACCAGCAGAGTCAATCGGAGGGGGGCCGGGAACAATGAGCAGTTCTTC,CATSRVNRRGAGNNEQFF
TRBJ1-6,once,TRBV15,.,TGTGCCACCATGGGGAACAATTCACCCCTCCACTTT,CATMGNNSPLHF
TRBJ1-2,.,TRBV7-8,.,TGTGCCAGCAGCTTAGGGGCGGGTCGGGGGTCCGATGGCTACACCTTC,CASSLGAGRGSDGYTF
TRBJ1-2,.,TRBV4-2,.,TGTGCCAGCAGCCAAGCCAACTATGGCTACACCTTC,CASSQANYGYTF
TRBJ2-1,.,TRBV6-5,TRBD1,TGTGCCAGCAAGGACAGGGGGCTCACCGAGCAGTTCTTC,CASKDRGLTEQFF
TRBJ2-4,.,TRBV19,.,TGTGCCAGTAGTCTCAAAAGTGGGGGGCTAGGAGCCAAAAACATTCAGTACTTC,CASSLKSGGLGAKNIQYF
TRBJ2-2,few,TRBV11-2,.,TGTGCCAGCAGCTTTTCCCGACACGACGGGGAGCTGTTTTTT,CASSFSRHDGELFF
TRBJ1-2,.,TRBV3-1/TRBV3-2,.,TGTGCCAGCAGCCAAGATCAACCCGGGGCTCCTAACTATGGCTACACCTTC,CASSQDQPGAPNYGYTF
TRBJ1-6,.,TRBV2,TRBD1,TGTGCCAGCAGTGAATCTATGACAGGGATGGGTTCACCCCTCCACTTT,CASSESMTGMGSPLHF
TRBJ2-7,.,TRBV5-1,.,TGCGCCAGCACGATTGGACAGAGCTCCTACGAGCAGTACTTC,CASTIGQSSYEQYF
TRBJ2-1,.,TRBV2,.,TGTGCCAGCGTCAGGGGGGGGGCCTACAATGAGCAGTTCTTC,CASVRGGAYNEQFF
TRBJ2-1,.,TRBV14,.,TGTGCCAGCAGCATTATGTGGGGCGGCTACAATGAGCAGTTCTTC,CASSIMWGGYNEQFF
TRBJ1-3,.,TRBV21-1,.,TGTGCCAGCAGCAAAGCCGCTTCACCGGGACAGGGGGAAGACTCTGGAAACACCATATATTTT,CASSKAASPGQGEDSGNTIYF
TRBJ2-3,.,TRBV2,TRBD2,TGTGCCAGCAGCCCGACTAGCGGGGATTCGCAGTATTTT,CASSPTSGDSQYF
TRBJ1-3,.,TRBV19,TRBD1,TGTGCCAGTAGACAGGGGATTTCAGGAAACACCATATATTTT,CASRQGISGNTIYF
TRBJ1-5,.,TRBV27,.,TGTGCCAGCAGTTCCGGCAGGGTGAGCGGTCAGCCCCAGCATTTT,CASSSGRVSGQPQHF
TRBJ1-1,.,TRBV19,.,TGTGCCAGTAGTATAATCGCGAGGGGAACTGAAGCTTTCTTT,CASSIIARGTEAFF
TRBJ1-2,.,TRBV27,.,TGTGCCAGCAGCGACATGACCTATGGCTACACCTTC,CASSDMTYGYTF
TRBJ2-7,.,TRBV12-3/TRBV12-4,.,TGTGCCAGCAGTTACTACTTCGAGCAGTACTTC,CASSYYFEQYF
TRBJ1-5,.,TRBV5-5,.,TGTGCCAGCAGCTTGGGCACAGGGATTGGTAGCAATCAGCCCCAGCATTTT,CASSLGTGIGSNQPQHF
TRBJ2-3,.,TRBV3-1/TRBV3-2,TRBD2,TGTGCCAGCGCAAGCGGGAGTGGTTTGCAGTATTTT,CASASGSGLQYF
TRBJ2-1,.,TRBV2,TRBD2,TGTGCCAGCAGGGTAGGGACTAGCGGGGTCAATGAGCAGTTCTTC,CASRVGTSGVNEQFF
TRBJ2-5,.,TRBV29-1,TRBD2,TGCAGCCTAAAGACGGAGGGACTAGGGGGGCCCCAAGAGACCCAGTACTTC,CSLKTEGLGGPQETQYF
TRBJ1-2,once,TRBV28,.,TGTGCCAGCAGTCTCACAGGGAGCTCGAACTATGGCTACACCTTC,CASSLTGSSNYGYTF
TRBJ1-1,.,TRBV12-5,.,TGTGCTAGTGGTTTGGTACTAGGGGGGGATAACACTGAAGCTTTCTTT,CASGLVLGGDNTEAFF
TRBJ2-1,.,TRBV10-2,TRBD2,TGCGCCAGCAGTGTTCTAGCGGGAGACAATGAGCAGTTCTTC,CASSVLAGDNEQFF
TRBJ1-2,.,TRBV9,.,TGTGCCAGCAGCGCGTCGCCAAACTATGGCTACACCTTC,CASSASPNYGYTF
TRBJ2-1,.,TRBV6-5,.,TGTGCCAGCAGAGACTTTAGTTTCTTCGATGAGCAGTTCTTC,CASRDFSFFDEQFF
TRBJ1-6,.,TRBV28,TRBD1,TGTGCCAGCAGTTTGGGGACAGGGGAAGGATCACCCCTCCACTTT,CASSLGTGEGSPLHF
TRBJ2-7,.,TRBV9,TRBD1,TGTGCCAGCAGCGCACAGGGGTCCTCCTACGAGCAGTACTTC,CASSAQGSSYEQYF
TRBJ1-2,.,TRBV18,.,TGTGCCAGCTCACCCGTTCTGGAGGGCCCAGAAGTCTATGGCTACACCTTC,CASSPVLEGPEVYGYTF
TRBJ2-4,.,TRBV14,.,TGTGCCAGCAGCCCGGGATCAAAGGGGGGCATTCAGTACTTC,CASSPGSKGGIQYF
TRBJ2-7,.,TRBV29-1,TRBD1,TGCAGCGTTGAAGGGGAAGGACAGGGCGGAGGAGAGCAGTACTTC,CSVEGEGQGGGEQYF